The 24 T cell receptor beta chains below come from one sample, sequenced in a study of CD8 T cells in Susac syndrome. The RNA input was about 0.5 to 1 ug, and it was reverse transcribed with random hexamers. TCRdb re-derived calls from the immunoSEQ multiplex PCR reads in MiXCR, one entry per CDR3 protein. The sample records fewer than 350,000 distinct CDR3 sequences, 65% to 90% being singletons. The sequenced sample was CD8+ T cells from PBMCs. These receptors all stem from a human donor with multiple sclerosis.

CDR3 amino acids: CATAGGLAGDHFSFSSYNEQFF. In nucleotides, the CDR3 is TGTGCCACCGCAGGGGGACTAGCGGGAGATCACTTCTCTTTCTCCTCCTACAATGAGCAGTTCTTC. The gene calls are TRBV24-1 and TRBJ2-1; 14 bases agree with TRBD2. In germline, CDR1 is KGHDR, CDR2 SFDVKD. CDR3 length: 22 residues. Unmatched junction bases numbered 21, after V lost 9 bases and J lost 0 bases.

CDR3 sequence: CASSRLLAIEETQYF. Here the CDR3 DNA reads TGCGCCAGCAGCCGCCTACTAGCTATCGAAGAGACCCAGTACTTC. V is TRBV4-3 and J is TRBJ2-5; a weak D match, TRBD2 (6 bases). The CDR3 has 15 residues. The V and J ends lost 4 bases and 3 bases respectively, with 15 bases between them. In germline, CDR1 is LGHNA, CDR2 YSLEER.

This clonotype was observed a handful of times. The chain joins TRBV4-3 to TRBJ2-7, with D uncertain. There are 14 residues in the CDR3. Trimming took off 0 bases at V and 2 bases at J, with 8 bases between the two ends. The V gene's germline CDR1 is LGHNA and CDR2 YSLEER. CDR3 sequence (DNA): TGCGCCAGCAGCCAAGATCGGAACGCCTACGAGCAGTACTTC. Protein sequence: CASSQDRNAYEQYF.

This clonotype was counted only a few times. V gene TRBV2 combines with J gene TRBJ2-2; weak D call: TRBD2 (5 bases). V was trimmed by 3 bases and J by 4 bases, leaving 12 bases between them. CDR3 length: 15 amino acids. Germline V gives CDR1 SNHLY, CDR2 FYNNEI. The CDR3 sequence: CASSDSPGSTGELFF. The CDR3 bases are TGTGCCAGCAGTGATAGTCCGGGGAGCACCGGGGAGCTGTTTTTT.

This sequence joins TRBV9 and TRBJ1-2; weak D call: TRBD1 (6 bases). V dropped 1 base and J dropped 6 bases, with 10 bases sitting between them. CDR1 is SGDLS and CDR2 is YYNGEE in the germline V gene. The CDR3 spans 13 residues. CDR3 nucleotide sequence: TGTGCCAGCAGCGTAATGGGGGCCAATGGCTACACCTTC. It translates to CASSVMGANGYTF. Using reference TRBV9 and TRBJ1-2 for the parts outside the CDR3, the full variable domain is DSGVTQTPKHLITATGQRVTLRCSPRSGDLSVYWYQQSLDQGLQFLIQYYNGEERAKGNILERFSAQQFPDLHSELNLSSLELGDSALYFCASSVMGANGYTFGSGTRLTVV.

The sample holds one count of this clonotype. CDR3 sequence: CATSRQSSYNEQFF. CDR3 DNA sequence: TGTGCCACCAGCAGACAAAGCTCCTACAATGAGCAGTTCTTC. This sequence joins TRBV15 and TRBJ2-1; D unclear. V was shortened by 2 bases and J by 0 bases, with 5 bases between the two germline ends. The CDR3 consists of 14 residues. Germline CDR1 and CDR2: LNHNV and YYDKDF (reference sequence).

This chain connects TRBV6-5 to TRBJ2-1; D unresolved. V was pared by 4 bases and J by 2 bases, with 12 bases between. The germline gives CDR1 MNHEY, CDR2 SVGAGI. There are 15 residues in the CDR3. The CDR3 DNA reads TGTGCCAGCAGTTTCAACATAGGCCCCTACAATGAGCAGTTCTTC. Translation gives CASSFNIGPYNEQFF.

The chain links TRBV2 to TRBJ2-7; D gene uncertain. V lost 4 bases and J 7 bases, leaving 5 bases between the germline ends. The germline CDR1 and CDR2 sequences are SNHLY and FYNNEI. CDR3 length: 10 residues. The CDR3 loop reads CASSAREQYF. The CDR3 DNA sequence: TGTGCCAGCAGTGCACGAGAGCAGTACTTC.

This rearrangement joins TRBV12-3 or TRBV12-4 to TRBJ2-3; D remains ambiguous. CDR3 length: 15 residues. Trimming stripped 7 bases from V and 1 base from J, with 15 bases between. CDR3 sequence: CASTVDEERTDTQYF. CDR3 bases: TGTGCCAGCACCGTCGATGAGGAACGCACAGATACGCAGTATTTT.

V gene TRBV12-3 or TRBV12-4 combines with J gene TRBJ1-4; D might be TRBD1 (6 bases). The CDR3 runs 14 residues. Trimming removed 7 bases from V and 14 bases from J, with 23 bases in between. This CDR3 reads CASKYGGLDSSLFF. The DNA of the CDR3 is TGTGCCAGCAAATACGGGGGCCTCGACAGTAGTCTGTTTTTT.

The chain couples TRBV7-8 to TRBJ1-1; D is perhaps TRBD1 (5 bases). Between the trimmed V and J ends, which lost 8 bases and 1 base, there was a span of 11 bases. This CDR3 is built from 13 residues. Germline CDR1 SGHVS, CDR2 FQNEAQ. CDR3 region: CASCAGWNTEAFF. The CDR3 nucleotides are TGTGCCAGCTGCGCAGGGTGGAACACTGAAGCTTTCTTT.

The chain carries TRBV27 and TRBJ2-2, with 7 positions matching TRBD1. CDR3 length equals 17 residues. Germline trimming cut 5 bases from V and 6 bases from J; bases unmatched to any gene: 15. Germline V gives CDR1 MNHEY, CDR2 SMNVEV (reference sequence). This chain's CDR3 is CASSPLIGTVGAGELFF. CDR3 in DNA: TGTGCCAGCAGTCCCCTGATCGGGACAGTCGGCGCCGGGGAGCTGTTTTTT.

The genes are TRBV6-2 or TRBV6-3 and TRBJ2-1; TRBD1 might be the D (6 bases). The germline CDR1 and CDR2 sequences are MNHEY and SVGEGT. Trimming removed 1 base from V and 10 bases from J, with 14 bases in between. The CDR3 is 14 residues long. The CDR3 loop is CASSYYRTAIEQFF. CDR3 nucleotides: TGTGCCAGCAGTTACTACAGGACAGCAATCGAGCAGTTCTTC.

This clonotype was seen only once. CDR3 loop: CASSPPLAGMEETQYF. Here the CDR3 DNA reads TGTGCCAGCAGTCCCCCCCTAGCGGGTATGGAAGAGACCCAGTACTTC. The chain uses TRBV28 and TRBJ2-5, with 8 bases lining up with TRBD2. Germline CDR1 is MDHEN and CDR2 is SYDVKM. V trimming: 5 bases; J trimming: 3 bases; junction bases outside the gene matches: 11. This CDR3 is built from 16 residues.

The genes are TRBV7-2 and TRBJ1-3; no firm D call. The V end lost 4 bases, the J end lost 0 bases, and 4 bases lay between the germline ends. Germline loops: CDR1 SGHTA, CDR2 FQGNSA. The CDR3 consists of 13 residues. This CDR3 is CASSYLSGNTIYF. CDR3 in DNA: TGTGCCAGCAGCTACCTCTCTGGAAACACCATATATTTT.

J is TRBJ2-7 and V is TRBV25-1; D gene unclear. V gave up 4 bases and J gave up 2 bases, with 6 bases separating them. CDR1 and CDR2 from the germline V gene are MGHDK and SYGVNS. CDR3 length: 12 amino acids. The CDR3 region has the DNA TGTGCCAGCAGTGTTGACACCTACGAGCAGTACTTC. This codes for CASSVDTYEQYF.

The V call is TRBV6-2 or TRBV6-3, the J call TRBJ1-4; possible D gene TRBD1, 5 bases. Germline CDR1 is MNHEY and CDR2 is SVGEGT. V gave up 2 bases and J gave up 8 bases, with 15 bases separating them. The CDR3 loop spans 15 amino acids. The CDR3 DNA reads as TGTGCCAGCAGTTACCCCGACGACAGTGGCGAAAAACTGTTTTTT. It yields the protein CASSYPDDSGEKLFF.

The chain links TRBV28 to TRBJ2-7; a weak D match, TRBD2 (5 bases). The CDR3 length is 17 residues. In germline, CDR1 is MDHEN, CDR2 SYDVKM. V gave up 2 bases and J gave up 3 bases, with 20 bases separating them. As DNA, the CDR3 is TGTGCCAGCAGTTTAGTGGTGGCGTTGGACTCGTACTACGAGCAGTACTTC. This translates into CASSLVVALDSYYEQYF.

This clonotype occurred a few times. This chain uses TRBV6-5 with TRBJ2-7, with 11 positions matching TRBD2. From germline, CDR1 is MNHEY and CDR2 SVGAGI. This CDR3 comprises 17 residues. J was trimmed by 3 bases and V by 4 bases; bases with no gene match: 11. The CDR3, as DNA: TGTGCCAGCAGTTTCGGGACTAGCGGACTCGCAGGCTACGAGCAGTACTTC. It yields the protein CASSFGTSGLAGYEQYF.

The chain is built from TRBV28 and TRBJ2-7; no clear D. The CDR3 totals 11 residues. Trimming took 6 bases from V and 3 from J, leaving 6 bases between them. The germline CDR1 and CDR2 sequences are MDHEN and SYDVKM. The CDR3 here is CASSEHYEQYF. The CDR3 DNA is TGTGCCAGCAGCGAACACTACGAGCAGTACTTC.

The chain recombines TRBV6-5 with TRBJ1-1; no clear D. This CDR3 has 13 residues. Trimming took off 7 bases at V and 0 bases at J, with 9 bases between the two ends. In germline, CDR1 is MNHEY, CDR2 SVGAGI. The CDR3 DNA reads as TGTGCCAGCATCGGCAACCTGAACACTGAAGCTTTCTTT. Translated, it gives CASIGNLNTEAFF.

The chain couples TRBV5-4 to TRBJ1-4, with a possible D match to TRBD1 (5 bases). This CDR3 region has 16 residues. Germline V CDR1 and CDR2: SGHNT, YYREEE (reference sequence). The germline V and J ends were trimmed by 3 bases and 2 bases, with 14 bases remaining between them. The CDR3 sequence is CASSWGLTRTNEKLFF. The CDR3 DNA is TGTGCCAGCAGCTGGGGGTTGACGCGGACTAATGAAAAACTGTTTTTT.

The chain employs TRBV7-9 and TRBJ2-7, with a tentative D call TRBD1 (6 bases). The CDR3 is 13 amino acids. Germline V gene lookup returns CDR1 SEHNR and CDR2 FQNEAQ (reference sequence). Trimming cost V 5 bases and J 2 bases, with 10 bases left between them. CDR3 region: CASSRTAPYEQYF. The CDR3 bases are TGTGCCAGCAGCAGGACAGCTCCCTACGAGCAGTACTTC.

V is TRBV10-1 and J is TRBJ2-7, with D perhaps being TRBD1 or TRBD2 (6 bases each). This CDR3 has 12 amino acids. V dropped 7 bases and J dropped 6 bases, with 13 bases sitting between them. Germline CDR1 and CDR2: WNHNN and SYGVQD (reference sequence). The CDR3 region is CASTGEGGEQYF. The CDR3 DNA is TGCGCCAGCACGGGGGAAGGGGGCGAGCAGTACTTC.